This T cell receptor (beta chain) was identified in a study of CD8 T cells in Susac syndrome. The T cells that were sequenced for TCR beta were CD8+ and CD4+ cells from blood. Roughly 0.5 to 1 ug RNA was reverse transcribed with random hexamers. TCRdb reprocessed the immunoSEQ multiplex PCR reads via MiXCR and lists one record per CDR3 protein. The sample lists 140,000 to 150,000 distinct CDR3 sequences; approximately 95% were seen once. This clonotype has a single count. V was cut by 0 bases and J by 2 bases, with 7 bases left in between. Germline CDR1 SGHNT, CDR2 YYREEE (reference sequence). The CDR3 has 14 amino acids.

V and J are TRBV5-4 and TRBJ2-3; D ambiguous. Material for sequencing was CD4+ T cells from PBMCs. The source of this sequence is a human donor with multiple sclerosis. CDR3 sequence reads: CASSLEGYTDTQYF. The DNA of the CDR3 is TGTGCCAGCAGCTTGGAGGGCTACACAGATACGCAGTATTTT.